The 25 T cell receptor beta chains given below trace back to one sample, sequenced in a study of blood T cell repertoires in COVID-19. Repertoires were generated with immunoSEQ multiplex PCR, while TCRdb's copy carries only in-frame clones and drops some. The sample consists of around 120,000 clones, roughly 90% of them appearing once. The specimen was peripheral blood. These receptors were taken from a man in his fifties or sixties with acute or convalescent COVID-19.

This clone was seen only once. The rearrangement uses TRBV6-6 and TRBJ1-1, with D possibly matching TRBD1 (5 bases). V was trimmed by 3 bases and J by 7 bases, leaving 18 bases between them. This CDR3 has 15 amino acids. In germline, CDR1 is MNHNY, CDR2 SVGAGI (reference sequence). CDR3 sequence (DNA): TGTGCCAGCAGTTATCGGGGAGGGGAAGGGAATGAAGCTTTCTTT. The encoded protein is CASSYRGGEGNEAFF.

The rearrangement links TRBV24-1 to TRBJ2-1, with D perhaps TRBD1 (5 bases). There are 16 residues in the CDR3. Germline values: CDR1 KGHDR, CDR2 SFDVKD. Deletions cut 0 bases from V and 1 base from J, with 9 bases between. The CDR3 region has the DNA TGTGCCACCAGTGATTTGGGGGCAGGTTCCTACAATGAGCAGTTCTTC. This translates into CATSDLGAGSYNEQFF.

Regarding this clone: The junction departs from germline at one end; a sequencing error may be responsible. CDR3 coding DNA: TGCGCCAGCAGCAGCGGACTAGCGCTGCTCTTC. Its protein is CASSSGLALLF. The V and J genes are TRBV5-1 and TRBJ2-1; TRBD2 matches at 9 bases. The CDR3 consists of 11 residues. Germline V gene data show CDR1 as SGHRS and CDR2 as YFSETQ.

This clone appeared a single time. The CDR3: CASSISGLAGAAEQYF. CDR3 DNA sequence: TGTGCCAGTAGTATTAGTGGACTAGCGGGGGCCGCCGAGCAGTACTTC. The chain uses TRBV19 and TRBJ2-7, with 13 bases identical to TRBD2. Germline values: CDR1 LNHDA, CDR2 SQIVND (reference sequence). Trimming took 3 bases from V and 6 from J; bases not matched to a gene: 8. This CDR3 has 16 residues.

The chain couples TRBV19 to TRBJ2-7, with D possibly matching TRBD1 (6 bases). The CDR3 sequence is 13 residues long. Germline V gene sequence: CDR1 LNHDA, CDR2 SQIVND (reference sequence). Trimming removed 5 bases at V and 5 bases at J, with 13 bases between. CDR3 sequence (DNA): TGTGCCAGTAGTCCTCAGGGGACCCACGAGCAGTACTTC. Protein sequence: CASSPQGTHEQYF.

The rearrangement joins TRBV6-5 to TRBJ2-7, with 8 bases fitting TRBD2. V trimming: 6 bases; J trimming: 1 base; junction bases outside the gene matches: 8. The germline V gene has CDR1 MNHEY and CDR2 SVGAGI. The CDR3 extends over 15 amino acids. This CDR3 reads CASSLSGTRSYEQYF. The CDR3 nucleotides are TGTGCCAGCAGCTTATCCGGGACTAGATCCTACGAGCAGTACTTC.

The chain carries TRBV21-1 and TRBJ2-7; TRBD1, the table's D call, was not compared with the DNA. TRBV21-1 is shown as a pseudogene. This CDR3 has 12 amino acids. This chain's CDR3 is CASSNRFREQYF. DNA for the CDR3: TGTGCCAGCAGCAACAGGTTTCGCGAGCAGTACTTC.

The chain carries TRBV6-1 and TRBJ2-1, with 9 bases aligning to TRBD1. Trimming at V came to 2 bases and at J to 6 bases, leaving 5 bases not matched to a gene. CDR1 is MNHNS and CDR2 is SASEGT in the germline V gene. CDR3 length equals 15 residues. CDR3 coding DNA: TGTGCCAGCAGTGAATACAGGGGGCGGTTCAATGAGCAGTTCTTC. Residues: CASSEYRGRFNEQFF.

This rearrangement joins TRBV25-1 to TRBJ1-1; 7 nucleotides line up with TRBD1. The CDR3 is made up of 17 amino acids. V gave up 4 bases and J gave up 0 bases; unmatched junction bases: 11. Germline V gene sequence: CDR1 MGHDK, CDR2 SYGVNS. CDR3 amino acids: CASSGRDSLMLNTEAFF. CDR3 DNA sequence: TGTGCCAGCAGTGGACGGGACAGCTTGATGTTGAACACTGAAGCTTTCTTT.

V gene TRBV7-9 combines with J gene TRBJ2-1, with 7 bases identical to TRBD2. This CDR3 contains 14 residues. V gave up 7 bases and J gave up 1 base; unmatched junction bases: 4. Germline V gives CDR1 SEHNR, CDR2 FQNEAQ (reference sequence). The CDR3 region has the DNA TGTGCCAGCACCGTACTAGCGTCCTACAATGAGCAGTTCTTC. Translated: CASTVLASYNEQFF.

The chain couples TRBV7-2 to TRBJ2-7, with 7 bases identical to TRBD2. This CDR3 has 16 residues. The germline V gene encodes CDR1 SGHTA and CDR2 FQGNSA. Trimming removed 2 bases from V and 1 base from J; junction bases left unmatched: 8. The CDR3 DNA reads TGTGCCAGCAGCTTACATTGGGGGGGAGGATCCTACGAGCAGTACTTC. Protein: CASSLHWGGGSYEQYF.

The chain links TRBV3-1 (or the pseudogene TRBV3-2) to TRBJ1-2; TRBD1 aligns across 9 bases. Germline trimming cut 4 bases from V and 8 bases from J; bases unmatched to any gene: 8. This CDR3 comprises 14 residues. From germline, CDR1 is LGHDT and CDR2 YNNKEL (reference sequence). The CDR3 protein is CASSREGTGSGYTF. The CDR3 nucleotides are TGTGCCAGCAGCCGCGAGGGGACAGGGAGCGGCTACACCTTC.

This clone was seen a handful of times. The V gene is TRBV7-8, the J gene TRBJ2-7; 9 bases are a match to TRBD1. After removal of 3 bases from V and 7 bases from J, the junction contained 4 bases not matched to a gene. The CDR3 spans 13 residues. Germline V gives CDR1 SGHVS, CDR2 FQNEAQ. CDR3 in amino acids: CASSFDRGSEQYF. The CDR3 nucleotides read TGTGCCAGCAGCTTTGACAGGGGGTCTGAGCAGTACTTC. Combining the CDR3 with reference TRBV7-8 and TRBJ2-7 gives the whole variable domain GAGVSQSPRYKVAKRGQDVALRCDPISGHVSLFWYQQALGQGPEFLTYFQNEAQLDKSGLPSDRFFAERPEGSVSTLKIQRTQQEDSAVYLCASSFDRGSEQYFGPGTRLTVT.

This rearrangement joins TRBV19 to TRBJ1-2; weak D call: TRBD1 (6 bases). V lost 5 bases and J 4 bases, leaving 11 bases between the germline ends. Germline V lookup: CDR1 LNHDA, CDR2 SQIVND (reference sequence). The CDR3 runs to 13 residues. CDR3 protein: CASSPRTVYGYTF. The CDR3, as DNA: TGTGCCAGTAGTCCGCGGACAGTCTATGGCTACACCTTC.

V usage is TRBV29-1 and J usage is TRBJ2-1, with D perhaps TRBD1 (6 bases). V dropped 7 bases and J dropped 5 bases, with 18 bases sitting between them. Per the germline V gene, CDR1 is SQVTM and CDR2 is ANQGSEA. The CDR3 runs 14 residues. The CDR3 here is CSAEGQGDNNEQFF. The CDR3, as DNA: TGCAGCGCCGAGGGGCAAGGGGACAACAATGAGCAGTTCTTC.

The chain uses TRBV28 and TRBJ1-1, with D perhaps TRBD1 (5 bases). The CDR3 has 15 residues. V gave up 8 bases and J gave up 1 base, with 17 bases separating them. Germline CDR1 is MDHEN and CDR2 is SYDVKM. In nucleotides, the CDR3 is TGTGCCAGCGGCCCACCGCTAGGGGCGAACACTGAAGCTTTCTTT. Its translation: CASGPPLGANTEAFF.

This chain joins TRBV27 and TRBJ1-3; a weak D match, TRBD1 (6 bases). The V and J ends lost 5 bases and 2 bases respectively, with 16 bases between them. In germline, CDR1 is MNHEY, CDR2 SMNVEV (reference sequence). The CDR3 is made up of 16 amino acids. The CDR3 DNA sequence: TGTGCCAGCAGTCCCACAGGGTCGATGGCTGGAAACACCATATATTTT. It translates to CASSPTGSMAGNTIYF.

The chain joins TRBV4-1 to TRBJ2-1; possibly TRBD2 for D (5 bases). V was cut by 1 base and J by 9 bases, with 22 bases left in between. CDR1 MGHRA and CDR2 YSYEKL come from the germline V gene. The CDR3 is 17 amino acids. The CDR3 sequence: CASSQANLVDLAGEQFF. The CDR3 coding sequence is TGCGCCAGCAGCCAAGCAAACCTAGTGGACTTGGCGGGTGAGCAGTTCTTC.

This chain joins TRBV4-2 and TRBJ2-1; D is ambiguous. There are 14 residues in the CDR3. With 4 bases removed from V and 4 bases from J, the gap between germline ends came to 11 bases. Looked up from germline, CDR1 is LGHNA and CDR2 is YNFKEQ. The CDR3 nucleotides are TGTGCCAGCAGCCCCGACTTGAATTACAATGAGCAGTTCTTC. This translates into CASSPDLNYNEQFF.

The CDR3 sequence: CASSQRTGYNSPLHF. DNA for the CDR3: TGTGCCAGCAGCCAAAGGACAGGGTATAATTCACCCCTCCACTTT. This rearrangement joins TRBV3-1 (or the pseudogene TRBV3-2) to TRBJ1-6; 8 nucleotides line up with TRBD1. Germline CDR1 and CDR2: LGHDT and YNNKEL (reference sequence). V gave up 2 bases and J gave up 4 bases; unmatched junction bases: 1. This CDR3 region has 15 residues.

The gene calls are TRBV27 and TRBJ2-5, with D possibly matching TRBD2 (7 bases). Germline CDR1 MNHEY, CDR2 SMNVEV (reference sequence). V shed 8 bases and J shed 4 bases, with 26 bases lying between them. CDR3 length equals 17 residues. CDR3 protein: CASPRGGGREGGETQYF. Written as DNA, the CDR3 is TGTGCCAGCCCCCGAGGAGGGGGGAGGGAAGGGGGAGAGACCCAGTACTTC.

J is TRBJ2-2 and V is TRBV10-3, with 7 bases identical to TRBD2. The germline CDR1 and CDR2 sequences are ENHRY and SYGVKD. The CDR3 consists of 13 residues. Here the CDR3 reads CATTGLNAPELFF. As DNA, the CDR3 is TGTGCTACAACGGGACTAAATGCCCCCGAGCTGTTTTTT.

The chain carries TRBV7-2 and TRBJ1-2, with D perhaps TRBD1 (6 bases). Trimming took 5 bases from V and 3 from J, leaving 16 bases between them. Looked up from germline, CDR1 is SGHTA and CDR2 is FQGNSA. The CDR3 loop spans 15 amino acids. The CDR3 reads CASSPRRQADYGYTF. The DNA for the CDR3 is TGTGCCAGCAGCCCTCGGAGACAGGCAGACTATGGCTACACCTTC.

The CDR3 loop is CASSARQGWFDEQYF. CDR3 bases: TGTGCCAGCAGTGCCCGACAGGGTTGGTTTGACGAGCAGTACTTC. The rearrangement uses TRBV27 and TRBJ2-7, with 7 bases that match TRBD1. The V gene end was trimmed by 5 bases and the J gene end by 5 bases; junction bases not matched to a gene: 12. Germline lookup yields CDR1 MNHEY and CDR2 SMNVEV (reference sequence). The CDR3 totals 15 residues.

CDR3 coding DNA: TGTGCCAGCAGCTTGAAGATAAGCGGGACAACTAACTATGGCTACACCTTC. Amino acids: CASSLKISGTTNYGYTF. The chain joins TRBV7-2 to TRBJ1-2; a possible D gene is TRBD1 (6 bases). CDR3 length: 17 residues. The V and J ends lost 3 bases and 0 bases respectively, with 17 bases between them. The germline gives CDR1 SGHTA, CDR2 FQGNSA. Full variable domain (remainder filled in from reference TRBV7-2 and TRBJ1-2): GAGVSQSPSNKVTEKGKDVELRCDPISGHTALYWYRQSLGQGLEFLIYFQGNSAPDKSGLPSDRFSAERTGGSVSTLTIQRTQQEDSAVYLCASSLKISGTTNYGYTFGSGTRLTVV.